Listed here are 21 T cell receptor beta chains from one sample, sequenced in a study of shared clonotypes between healthy human individuals (dated by TCRdb to 2020 to 2021). Libraries were constructed by the immunoSEQ multiplex PCR assay. Here the immuneACCESS table is served through TCRdb, limited to in-frame sequences with V and J called. Missing clones are a known gap in these copies; in checked studies unresolved V genes cover under half, and the rest lacks a known reason. Recorded for this sample are approximately 460,000 clones; about 74% of them occurred a single time. The leading ten clones occupy around 13% of the sample. The sample comprised PBMCs. The receptor source for this set is a woman in her thirties or forties in good health. Some clones in this sample may be carry-over from other donors' samples.

This rearrangement joins TRBV2 to TRBJ1-2, with TRBD1 matching 8 bases. Germline V gene sequence: CDR1 SNHLY, CDR2 FYNNEI. The length of the CDR3 is 12 residues. Unmatched junction bases numbered 5, after V lost 7 bases and J lost 7 bases. CDR3: CASTEGQVGYTF. The CDR3 nucleotides are TGTGCCAGCACCGAGGGACAGGTTGGCTACACCTTC.

This clone appeared a single time. The rearrangement links TRBV5-4 to TRBJ1-1; the match to TRBD1 covers 7 bases. J gave up 1 base and V 0 bases, and 6 bases lay outside the gene matches. This CDR3 is built from 16 residues. CDR1 is SGHNT, CDR2 YYREEE, per germline (reference sequence). Here the CDR3 DNA reads TGTGCCAGCAGCTTGGGGCGGACAGGAAGGAACACTGAAGCTTTCTTT. This codes for CASSLGRTGRNTEAFF. The full variable domain, with the rest looked up from reference TRBV5-4 and TRBJ1-1, is ETGVTQSPTHLIKTRGQQVTLRCSSQSGHNTVSWYQQALGQGPQFIFQYYREEENGRGNFPPRFSGLQFPNYSSELNVNALELDDSALYLCASSLGRTGRNTEAFFGQGTRLTVV.

J is TRBJ2-4 and V is TRBV4-2, with a weak D call TRBD2 (6 bases). V was trimmed by 1 base and J by 4 bases, leaving 14 bases between them. This CDR3 contains 16 residues. From germline, CDR1 is LGHNA and CDR2 YNFKEQ. The CDR3 region is CASSQVTGAGKNIQYF. The CDR3 nucleotides read TGTGCCAGCAGCCAAGTGACGGGAGCCGGGAAAAACATTCAGTACTTC.

In the case of this clone: At one end the junction does not follow the germline gene, possibly because of a read error. Other DNA sequences in this specimen translate into the identical CDR3. The chain employs TRBV19 and TRBJ2-7; 7 nucleotides align to TRBD2. This CDR3 contains 14 residues. CDR1 and CDR2 (germline): LNHDA, SQIVND (reference sequence). For the CDR3, the DNA is TGCGCCAGCGCCCGGGGAGCGGGGAGCTACGAGCAGTACTTC. Its protein is CASARGAGSYEQYF.

This chain connects TRBV27 to TRBJ2-7; 7 nucleotides agree with TRBD2. The CDR3 consists of 14 residues. Germline-derived CDR1 and CDR2 are MNHEY and SMNVEV (reference sequence). With 5 bases clipped from V and 3 bases from J, the junction kept 7 bases outside the gene matches. The CDR3 bases are TGTGCCAGCAGTCCGACCGGCGGGGGCTACGAGCAGTACTTC. It specifies CASSPTGGGYEQYF.

CDR3 coding DNA: TGTGCCAGCAGCCAAGGGGGGAGAGGGAGAGATACGCAGTATTTT. This encodes CASSQGGRGRDTQYF. This chain links TRBV4-2 with TRBJ2-3; either TRBD1 or TRBD2 may fit D (5 bases each). V was cut by 1 base and J by 5 bases, with 13 bases left in between. The V gene's germline CDR1 is LGHNA and CDR2 YNFKEQ. This CDR3 region has 15 residues.

The genes are TRBV11-2 and TRBJ2-2; 9 nucleotides align to TRBD1. The CDR3 is made up of 16 amino acids. The germline CDR1 and CDR2 sequences are SGHAT and FQNNGV. V was clipped by 5 bases and J by 4 bases; unmatched bases: 8. In DNA, the CDR3 is TGTGCCAGCAGCCAGCGCCCGGACAGGGGCACCGGGGAGCTGTTTTTT. It translates to CASSQRPDRGTGELFF.

The gene calls are TRBV6-4 and TRBJ2-6; unclear D gene. This CDR3 is built from 15 residues. The V gene's germline CDR1 is MRHNA and CDR2 SNTAGT. Trimming removed 2 bases at V and 2 bases at J, with 7 bases between. CDR3: CASSDGETGANVLTF. The CDR3 DNA follows: TGTGCCAGCAGTGACGGGGAAACTGGGGCCAACGTCCTGACTTTC.

This clone has only one observation. This chain uses TRBV7-3 with TRBJ1-1; 9 bases fit TRBD1. Germline assignment: CDR1 SGHTA and CDR2 FQGTGA. The CDR3 spans 15 residues. Trimming took 5 bases from V and 2 from J; bases not matched to a gene: 6. The CDR3 loop reads CASSPGTGINTEAFF. The CDR3 bases are TGTGCCAGCAGCCCCGGGACAGGGATTAACACTGAAGCTTTCTTT.

This clone was counted a few times. The gene calls are TRBV28 and TRBJ1-1; 7 bases map to TRBD1. The V segment lost 6 bases and the J segment 1 base; nucleotides outside the gene matches: 5. The germline gives CDR1 MDHEN, CDR2 SYDVKM. CDR3 length: 14 amino acids. The DNA of the CDR3 is TGTGCCAGCAGCCTCCAGGGGGGGAACACTGAAGCTTTCTTT. It yields the protein CASSLQGGNTEAFF.

The chain uses TRBV19 and TRBJ2-6, with a tentative D call TRBD1 (5 bases). The CDR3 is 17 residues long. The ends were cut back, 3 bases at V and 2 bases at J, with 14 bases in the middle. Germline values: CDR1 LNHDA, CDR2 SQIVND (reference sequence). The CDR3 coding sequence is TGTGCCAGTAGTATGGGCAGGGTAGGGGCTGGGGCCAACGTCCTGACTTTC. This codes for CASSMGRVGAGANVLTF.

Concerning this clone itself: Since a far larger clone is one base different, this is likely a read error. Different DNA sequences within this sample yield the same CDR3. The chain links TRBV21-1 to TRBJ1-1. TRBV21-1 is a documented pseudogene. CDR3 length equals 13 residues. The CDR3 loop reads CASSKVDNTEAFF. The DNA of the CDR3 is TGTGCCAGCAGTAAAGTTGACAACACTGAAGCTTTCTTT.

The chain uses TRBV6-1 and TRBJ1-2; the D gene is possibly TRBD1 (5 bases). V lost 2 bases and J 3 bases, leaving 10 bases between the germline ends. The CDR3 is 14 residues long. The germline V gene encodes CDR1 MNHNS and CDR2 SASEGT. The CDR3 loop reads CASSEPGRDYGYTF. The CDR3 bases are TGTGCCAGCAGTGAACCGGGACGGGACTATGGCTACACCTTC.

The chain recombines TRBV7-9 with TRBJ2-7; 10 bases align to TRBD1. The V segment lost 4 bases and the J segment 5 bases; nucleotides outside the gene matches: 5. The CDR3 contains 14 residues. Germline V gene lookup returns CDR1 SEHNR and CDR2 FQNEAQ (reference sequence). CDR3 region: CASSSTGGSDEQYF. CDR3 sequence (DNA): TGTGCCAGCAGCTCGACAGGGGGCTCGGACGAGCAGTACTTC. Filled out from reference TRBV7-9 and TRBJ2-7, the complete variable domain reads DTGVSQNPRHKITKRGQNVTFRCDPISEHNRLYWYRQTLGQGPEFLTYFQNEAQLEKSRLLSDRFSAERPKGSFSTLEIQRTEQGDSAMYLCASSSTGGSDEQYFGPGTRLTVT.

As regards this clone: The likely explanation is a read error, given a far larger clone one base away. The chain joins TRBV4-2 to TRBJ1-4, with D hard to call. The CDR3 extends over 12 amino acids. Germline V gene lookup returns CDR1 LGHNA and CDR2 YNFKEQ. The CDR3 sequence is CASSQDSEKLSF. The CDR3 nucleotides read TGTGCCAGCAGCCAAGATTCAGAAAAACTGTCTTTT.

CDR3: CASTPRGTGGYEQYF. The CDR3 DNA sequence: TGTGCCAGCACCCCGCGGGGGACAGGGGGGTACGAGCAGTACTTC. The rearrangement links TRBV7-9 to TRBJ2-5; TRBD1 matches 11 bases. The end of the DNA is better explained by TRBJ2-7, so the J call may be wrong. Germline CDR1 SEHNR, CDR2 FQNEAQ (reference sequence). The CDR3 runs to 15 residues.

This clone was observed a single time. Here the CDR3 DNA reads TGTGCCAGCTCACCACCAGCACAGGCTTATGGCTACACCTTC. Translating gives CASSPPAQAYGYTF. The chain combines TRBV18 with TRBJ1-2, with a tentative D call TRBD1 (5 bases). Germline V gene lookup returns CDR1 KGHSH and CDR2 LQKENI. Trimming shortened V by 0 bases and J by 5 bases, and 10 bases separated the two germline ends. The CDR3 totals 14 residues. Variable domain in full (rest from reference TRBV18 and TRBJ1-2): NAGVMQNPRHLVRRRGQEARLRCSPMKGHSHVYWYRQLPEEGLKFMVYLQKENIIDESGMPKERFSAEFPKEGPSILRIQQVVRGDSAAYFCASSPPAQAYGYTFGSGTRLTVV.

Regarding this clone: A read error is the likely source, as a far larger clone sits one nucleotide away. The chain has TRBV7-3 and TRBJ1-1; D gene uncertain. The germline CDR1 and CDR2 sequences are SGHTA and FQGTGA. CDR3 size: 12 residues. The CDR3 region is CASSIGNTEASF. CDR3 bases: TGTGCCAGCAGTATAGGGAACACTGAAGCTTCCTTT. Full variable domain (missing parts from reference TRBV7-3 and TRBJ1-1): GAGVSQTPSNKVTEKGKYVELRCDPISGHTALYWYRQSLGQGPEFLIYFQGTGAADDSGLPNDRFFAVRPEGSVSTLKIQRTERGDSAVYLCASSIGNTEASFGQGTRLTVV.

The V gene is TRBV14, the J gene TRBJ1-3; D possibly corresponds to TRBD1 (5 bases). Trimming cost V 0 bases and J 11 bases, with 17 bases left between them. The V gene's germline CDR1 is SGHDN and CDR2 FVKESK. This CDR3 has 15 residues. The CDR3 here is CASSQDQVGGRAIYF. CDR3 coding DNA: TGTGCCAGCAGCCAAGATCAAGTTGGGGGTCGGGCCATATATTTT.

The count of this clone is one. This chain joins TRBV10-2 and TRBJ1-4, with 7 bases fitting TRBD1. There are 16 residues in the CDR3. The ends lost 0 bases at V and 7 bases at J; junction bases unmatched: 8. Germline loops: CDR1 WSHSY, CDR2 SAAADI. The CDR3 DNA sequence: TGCGCCAGCAGTGAGTCGACAGGGAGGGGTGGTGAAAAACTGTTTTTT. Translation: CASSESTGRGGEKLFF.

The CDR3 sequence: CASSYRDGSGNTIYF. CDR3 bases: TGTGCCAGCAGCTACAGGGACGGCTCTGGAAACACCATATATTTT. The chain joins TRBV6-5 to TRBJ1-3; a possible D gene is TRBD1 (6 bases). The CDR3 is made up of 15 amino acids. V lost 6 bases, J lost 0 bases, and 12 bases lay in between. Germline CDR1 and CDR2: MNHEY and SVGAGI.